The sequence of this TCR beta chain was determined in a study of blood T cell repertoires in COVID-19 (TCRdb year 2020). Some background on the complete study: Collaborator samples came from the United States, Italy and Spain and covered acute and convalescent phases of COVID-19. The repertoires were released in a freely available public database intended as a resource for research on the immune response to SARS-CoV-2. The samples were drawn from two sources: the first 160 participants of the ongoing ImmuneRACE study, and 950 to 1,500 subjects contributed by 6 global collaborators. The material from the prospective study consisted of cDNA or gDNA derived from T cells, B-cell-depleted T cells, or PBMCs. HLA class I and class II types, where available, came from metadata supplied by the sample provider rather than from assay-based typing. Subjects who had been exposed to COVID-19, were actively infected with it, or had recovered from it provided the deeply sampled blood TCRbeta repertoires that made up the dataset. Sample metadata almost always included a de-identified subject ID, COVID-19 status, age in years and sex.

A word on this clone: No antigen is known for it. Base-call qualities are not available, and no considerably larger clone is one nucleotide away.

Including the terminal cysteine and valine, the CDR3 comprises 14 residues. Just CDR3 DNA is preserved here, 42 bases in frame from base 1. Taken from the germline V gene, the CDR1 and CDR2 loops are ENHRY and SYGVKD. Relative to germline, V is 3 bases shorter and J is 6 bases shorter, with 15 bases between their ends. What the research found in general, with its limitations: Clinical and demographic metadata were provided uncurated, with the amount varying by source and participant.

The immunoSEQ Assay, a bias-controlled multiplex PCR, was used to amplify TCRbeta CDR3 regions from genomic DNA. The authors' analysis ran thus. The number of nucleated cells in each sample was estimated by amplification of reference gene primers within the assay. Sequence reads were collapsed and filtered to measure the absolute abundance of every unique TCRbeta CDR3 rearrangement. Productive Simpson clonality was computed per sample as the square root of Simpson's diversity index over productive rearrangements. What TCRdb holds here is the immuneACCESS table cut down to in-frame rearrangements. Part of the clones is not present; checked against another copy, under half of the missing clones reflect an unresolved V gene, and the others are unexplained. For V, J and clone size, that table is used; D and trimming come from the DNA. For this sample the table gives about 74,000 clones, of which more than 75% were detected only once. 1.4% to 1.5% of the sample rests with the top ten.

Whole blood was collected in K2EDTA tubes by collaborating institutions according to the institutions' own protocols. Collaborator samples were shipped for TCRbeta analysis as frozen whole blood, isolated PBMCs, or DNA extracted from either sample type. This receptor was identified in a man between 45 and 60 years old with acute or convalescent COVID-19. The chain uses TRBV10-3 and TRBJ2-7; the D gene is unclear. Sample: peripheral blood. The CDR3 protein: CAISDPSSSTEQYV. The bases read TGTGCCATCAGTGACCCAAGCTCTTCTACCGAGCAGTACGTC.